The 13 T cell receptor beta chains given below trace back to one sample, sequenced in a study of PD-L1 blockade in urothelial cancer. Profiling relied on immunoSEQ multiplex PCR, and the TCRdb table lists in-frame clones only, not all of them. The repertoire holds some 97,000 clones, with about 90% as singletons. Here the sequenced sample was PBMCs, taken around atezolizumab (anti-PD-L1) treatment. The receptors come from an elderly woman with urothelial cancer.

The chain combines TRBV9 with TRBJ2-1; the D gene is possibly TRBD2 (5 bases). The CDR3 loop spans 12 amino acids. CDR1 is SGDLS and CDR2 is YYNGEE in the germline V gene. V shed 0 bases and J shed 7 bases, with 5 bases lying between them. The CDR3 DNA sequence: TGTGCCAGCAGCGTAGGGGAGAATGAGCAGTTCTTC. Its translation is CASSVGENEQFF.

This clone has just one count. V usage is TRBV15 and J usage is TRBJ1-1; a weak D match, TRBD1 (5 bases). CDR1 is LNHNV and CDR2 is YYDKDF in the germline V gene (reference sequence). CDR3 length: 14 amino acids. With 2 bases removed from V and 3 bases from J, the gap between germline ends came to 10 bases. CDR3 in DNA: TGTGCCACCAGCAGAACCCAGGGTTACACTGAAGCTTTCTTT. The encoded protein is CATSRTQGYTEAFF. Combining the CDR3 with reference TRBV15 and TRBJ1-1 gives the whole variable domain DAMVIQNPRYQVTQFGKPVTLSCSQTLNHNVMYWYQQKSSQAPKLLFHYYDKDFNNEADTPDNFQSRRPNTSFCFLDIRSPGLGDTAMYLCATSRTQGYTEAFFGQGTRLTVV.

The CDR3 DNA reads as TGTGCCAGCAGCTTAAATCAGGGGCGACCAGGCTACGAGCAGTACTTC. As protein: CASSLNQGRPGYEQYF. The J gene is TRBJ2-7, the V gene TRBV7-6; D is perhaps TRBD1 (6 bases). This CDR3 is built from 16 residues. V was shortened by 2 bases and J by 3 bases, with 17 bases between the two germline ends. The V gene's germline CDR1 is SGHVS and CDR2 FNYEAQ.

This clone occurred once. DNA of the CDR3: TGTGCCAGCAGATCGGGACTAGCGGCGACCTACGAGCAGTACTTC. Amino acid sequence: CASRSGLAATYEQYF. This sequence joins TRBV7-8 and TRBJ2-7; 11 bases are shared with TRBD2. This CDR3 contains 15 residues. Germline V gene lookup returns CDR1 SGHVS and CDR2 FQNEAQ. V was clipped by 6 bases and J by 2 bases; unmatched bases: 6.

The chain carries TRBV12-2 and TRBJ1-5; no DNA check was done on the table's D call, TRBD1. TRBV12-2 is an annotated pseudogene. The CDR3 is 21 amino acids. CDR3 residues: CASRLRRPPGQGIFYNQPQHF. The CDR3 region has the DNA TGTGCAAGTCGCTTACGAAGACCCCCGGGACAGGGGATTTTTTACAATCAGCCCCAGCATTTT.

The chain links TRBV6-4 to TRBJ1-1; D remains unclear. CDR3 size: 13 residues. The germline CDR1 and CDR2 sequences are MRHNA and SNTAGT. V lost 6 bases, J lost 0 bases, and 8 bases lay in between. CDR3 in amino acids: CASSQALNTEAFF. The CDR3 coding sequence is TGTGCCAGCAGCCAGGCCCTGAACACTGAAGCTTTCTTT.

The chain recombines TRBV19 with TRBJ1-1, with D possibly matching TRBD1 (6 bases). V was pared by 7 bases and J by 3 bases, with 15 bases between. CDR3 length: 14 amino acids. Germline CDR1 is LNHDA and CDR2 is SQIVND (reference sequence). DNA for the CDR3: TGTGCCAGTACCGGGACAATCGTAGACACTGAAGCTTTCTTT. It is translated as CASTGTIVDTEAFF.

This clone was detected once. The V call is TRBV19, the J call TRBJ2-1; 14 nucleotides line up with TRBD2. V trimming: 4 bases; J trimming: 8 bases; junction bases outside the gene matches: 10. Germline V gene sequence: CDR1 LNHDA, CDR2 SQIVND (reference sequence). CDR3 size: 17 residues. The CDR3, as DNA: TGTGCCAGTAGTACCCAACGACTAGCGGGAGGGTCACATGAGCAGTTCTTC. Translated: CASSTQRLAGGSHEQFF.

The rearrangement links TRBV7-8 to TRBJ2-3, with 11 bases that match TRBD2. Losses at the gene ends were 5 bases for V and 2 bases for J; bases not matched to a gene: 3. The CDR3 covers 15 residues. The germline V gene has CDR1 SGHVS and CDR2 FQNEAQ. The CDR3 coding sequence is TGTGCCAGCAGCACACTAGCGGGAGACACAGATACGCAGTATTTT. It encodes CASSTLAGDTDTQYF.

V usage is TRBV7-9 and J usage is TRBJ2-7, with D possibly being TRBD2 (5 bases). V shed 5 bases and J shed 4 bases, with 15 bases lying between them. CDR1 SEHNR and CDR2 FQNEAQ come from the germline V gene (reference sequence). The CDR3 runs 14 residues. DNA for the CDR3: TGTGCCAGCAGCCCGCGGGTAGACCAATACGAGCAGTACTTC. This encodes CASSPRVDQYEQYF. The full variable domain, with the rest looked up from reference TRBV7-9 and TRBJ2-7, is DTGVSQNPRHKITKRGQNVTFRCDPISEHNRLYWYRQTLGQGPEFLTYFQNEAQLEKSRLLSDRFSAERPKGSFSTLEIQRTEQGDSAMYLCASSPRVDQYEQYFGPGTRLTVT.

The rearrangement joins TRBV28 to TRBJ2-7; 9 bases agree with TRBD2. Germline CDR1 and CDR2: MDHEN and SYDVKM. Trimming cost V 5 bases and J 4 bases; bases outside gene matches: 9. CDR3 size: 15 residues. CDR3 coding DNA: TGTGCCAGCAGTATTAGCGGGAGCCTCCTTTACGAGCAGTACTTC. Its translation is CASSISGSLLYEQYF. The full variable domain, with the rest looked up from reference TRBV28 and TRBJ2-7, is DVKVTQSSRYLVKRTGEKVFLECVQDMDHENMFWYRQDPGLGLRLIYFSYDVKMKEKGDIPEGYSVSREKKERFSLILESASTNQTSMYLCASSISGSLLYEQYFGPGTRLTVT.

This rearrangement joins TRBV28 to TRBJ2-3; possible D gene TRBD2, 6 bases. Germline V gives CDR1 MDHEN, CDR2 SYDVKM. The length of the CDR3 is 15 residues. V was trimmed by 1 base and J by 6 bases, leaving 14 bases between them. The CDR3 sequence is CASSLSSAGGDTQYF. The CDR3 DNA follows: TGTGCCAGCAGTTTATCTAGCGCCGGAGGGGATACGCAGTATTTT.

The rearrangement links TRBV6-6 to TRBJ1-4, with D unresolved. The CDR3 has 15 amino acids. CDR1 is MNHNY and CDR2 is SVGAGI in the germline V gene (reference sequence). The V end was cut by 8 bases, the J end by 4 bases, with 17 bases between. This chain's CDR3 is CASADIPGINEKLFF. The CDR3 nucleotides read TGTGCCAGCGCTGATATTCCAGGCATTAATGAAAAACTGTTTTTT.